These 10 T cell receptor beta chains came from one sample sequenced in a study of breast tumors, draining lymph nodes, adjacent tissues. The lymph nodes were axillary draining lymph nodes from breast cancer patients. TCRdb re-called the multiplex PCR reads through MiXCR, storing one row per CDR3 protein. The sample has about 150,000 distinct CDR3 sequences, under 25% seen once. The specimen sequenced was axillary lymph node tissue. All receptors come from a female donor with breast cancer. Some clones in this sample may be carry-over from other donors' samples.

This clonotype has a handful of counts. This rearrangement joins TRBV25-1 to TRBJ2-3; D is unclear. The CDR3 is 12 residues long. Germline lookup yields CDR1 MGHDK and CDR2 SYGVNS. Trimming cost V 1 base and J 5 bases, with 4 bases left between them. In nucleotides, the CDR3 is TGTGCCAGCAGTGAATCAGTAGATACGCAGTATTTT. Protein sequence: CASSESVDTQYF.

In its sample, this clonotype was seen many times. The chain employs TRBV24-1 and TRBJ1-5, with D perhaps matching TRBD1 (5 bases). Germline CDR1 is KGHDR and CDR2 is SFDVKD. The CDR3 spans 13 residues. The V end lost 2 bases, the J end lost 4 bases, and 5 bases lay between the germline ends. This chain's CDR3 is CATSDSGNQPQHF. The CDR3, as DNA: TGTGCCACCAGTGATTCAGGGAATCAGCCCCAGCATTTT.

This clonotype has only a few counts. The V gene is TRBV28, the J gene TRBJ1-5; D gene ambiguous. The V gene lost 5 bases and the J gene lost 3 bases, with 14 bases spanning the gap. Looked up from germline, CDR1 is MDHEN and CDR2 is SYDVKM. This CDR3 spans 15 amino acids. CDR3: CASSHRGRTNQPQHF. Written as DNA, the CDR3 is TGTGCCAGCAGTCACAGAGGCAGGACCAATCAGCCCCAGCATTTT.

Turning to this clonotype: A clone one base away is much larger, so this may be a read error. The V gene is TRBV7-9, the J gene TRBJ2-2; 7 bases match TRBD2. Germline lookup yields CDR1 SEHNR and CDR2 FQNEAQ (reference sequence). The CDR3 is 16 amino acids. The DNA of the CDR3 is TGTGCCAACAGCTTAGCGCAGGGACTACCGATCGGGGAGCTGTTTTTT. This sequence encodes CANSLAQGLPIGELFF.

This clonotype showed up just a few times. In nucleotides, the CDR3 is TGTGCCAGCTCACTGGGACAGGGAGCCCGGGAGCTGTTTTTT. Its translation is CASSLGQGARELFF. This sequence joins TRBV18 and TRBJ2-2; 9 nucleotides match TRBD1. The V gene's germline CDR1 is KGHSH and CDR2 LQKENI. V lost 4 bases and J lost 9; bases outside the gene matches: 6. The CDR3 contains 14 residues.

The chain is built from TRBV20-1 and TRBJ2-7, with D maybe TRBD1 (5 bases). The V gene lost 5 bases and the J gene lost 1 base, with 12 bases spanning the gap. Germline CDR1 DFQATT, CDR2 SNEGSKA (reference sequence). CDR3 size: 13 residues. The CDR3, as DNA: TGCAGTGCTGGGGCCAGGGAATCCTACGAGCAGTACTTC. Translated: CSAGARESYEQYF.

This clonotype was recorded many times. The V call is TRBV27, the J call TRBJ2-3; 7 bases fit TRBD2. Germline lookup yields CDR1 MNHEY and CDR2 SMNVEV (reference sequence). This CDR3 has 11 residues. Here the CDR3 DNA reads TGTGCTAGCGGGAGCACAGATACGCAGTATTTT. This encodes CASGSTDTQYF.

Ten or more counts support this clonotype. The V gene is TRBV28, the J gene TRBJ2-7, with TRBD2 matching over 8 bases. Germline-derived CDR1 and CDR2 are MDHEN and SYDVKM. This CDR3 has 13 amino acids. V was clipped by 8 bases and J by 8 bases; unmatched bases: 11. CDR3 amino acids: CASVKSGSIKQYF. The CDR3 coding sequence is TGTGCCAGCGTTAAGAGCGGGAGTATCAAGCAGTACTTC.

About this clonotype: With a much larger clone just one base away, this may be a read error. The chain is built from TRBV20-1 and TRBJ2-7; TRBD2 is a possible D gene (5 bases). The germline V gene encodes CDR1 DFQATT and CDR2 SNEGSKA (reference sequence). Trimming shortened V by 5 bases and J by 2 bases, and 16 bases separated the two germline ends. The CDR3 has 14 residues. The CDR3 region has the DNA TGCAGTGCTGGAGTTCGGACTTTACCCTACGAGCAGTACTTC. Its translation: CSAGVRTLPYEQYF.

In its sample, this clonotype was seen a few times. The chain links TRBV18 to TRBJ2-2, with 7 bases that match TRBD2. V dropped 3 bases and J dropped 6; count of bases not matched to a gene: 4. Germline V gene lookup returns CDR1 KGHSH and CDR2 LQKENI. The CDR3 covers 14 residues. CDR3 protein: CASSPQRGAGELFF. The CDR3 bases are TGTGCCAGCTCACCCCAGCGGGGTGCCGGGGAGCTGTTTTTT.